The 18 T cell receptor beta chains below come from one sample, sequenced in a study of identifying expanded T cells in peripheral blood. TCRdb's table, derived via immunoSEQ multiplex PCR, lists solely in-frame clones and lacks some. The data contain under 90,000 clones, about 88% of them singletons. Sequencing was performed on blood. Receptor source: a person aged 18-69 years in good health.

The chain employs TRBV11-2 and TRBJ2-4, with D unresolved. Trimming took off 6 bases at V and 9 bases at J, with 9 bases between the two ends. CDR1 SGHAT and CDR2 FQNNGV come from the germline V gene. This CDR3 has 11 amino acids. CDR3 sequence (DNA): TGTGCCAGCAGTCCCGAAGGCATTCAGTACTTC. This sequence encodes CASSPEGIQYF.

The rearrangement uses TRBV27 and TRBJ2-2, with D hard to call. CDR1 is MNHEY, CDR2 SMNVEV, per germline (reference sequence). The CDR3 length is 16 residues. V gave up 3 bases and J gave up 8 bases, with 19 bases separating them. CDR3 region: CASSLEQGDIGGELFF. The DNA for the CDR3 is TGTGCCAGCAGTTTGGAGCAAGGAGACATTGGAGGGGAGCTGTTTTTT.

The chain links TRBV7-2 to TRBJ2-1, with 7 bases matching TRBD2. The ends lost 5 bases at V and 0 bases at J; junction bases unmatched: 7. The CDR3 covers 16 residues. Germline-derived CDR1 and CDR2 are SGHTA and FQGNSA. This CDR3 is CASSLNGGNSYNEQFF. The DNA of the CDR3 is TGTGCCAGCAGCCTAAACGGGGGGAACTCCTACAATGAGCAGTTCTTC.

The genes are TRBV5-1 and TRBJ2-2, with 7 bases that match TRBD2. Trimming at V came to 2 bases and at J to 7 bases, leaving 11 bases not matched to a gene. CDR3 length: 16 amino acids. Germline CDR1 reads SGHRS; CDR2 reads YFSETQ. CDR3: CASSFSGRAGDGELFF. The CDR3 nucleotides are TGCGCCAGCAGCTTCAGTGGGAGGGCCGGTGACGGGGAGCTGTTTTTT.

This clone has a single count. The J gene is TRBJ1-2, the V gene TRBV6-6; D perhaps matches TRBD1 (5 bases). V was shortened by 4 bases and J by 8 bases, with 20 bases between the two germline ends. Per germline, CDR1 MNHNY and CDR2 SVGAGI (reference sequence). CDR3 length equals 15 residues. CDR3 in amino acids: CASSSSDRRGLGYTF. The CDR3 DNA sequence: TGTGCCAGCAGTTCCAGCGACCGCCGGGGGTTGGGCTACACCTTC.

V gene TRBV5-1 combines with J gene TRBJ2-5, with 9 positions matching TRBD1. Germline V CDR1 and CDR2: SGHRS, YFSETQ. V trimming: 2 bases; J trimming: 5 bases; junction bases outside the gene matches: 10. The CDR3 is 16 residues long. The chain's CDR3 is CASSFAPTGTGETQYF. DNA of the CDR3: TGCGCCAGCAGCTTCGCACCGACAGGGACAGGGGAGACCCAGTACTTC.

The chain recombines TRBV5-1 with TRBJ2-7; D is perhaps TRBD2 (5 bases). V was trimmed by 4 bases and J by 6 bases, leaving 14 bases between them. Per the germline V gene, CDR1 is SGHRS and CDR2 is YFSETQ. This CDR3 contains 13 residues. The CDR3: CASSGVLDAEQYF. In nucleotides, the CDR3 is TGCGCCAGCAGCGGCGTACTAGACGCCGAGCAGTACTTC.

The CDR3 loop reads CASSTVETQYF. Here the CDR3 DNA reads TGTGCCAGCAGTACCGTAGAGACCCAGTACTTC. The rearrangement joins TRBV6-6 to TRBJ2-5; no reliable D call. Germline assignment: CDR1 MNHNY and CDR2 SVGAGI (reference sequence). V was pared by 5 bases and J by 4 bases, with 5 bases between. CDR3 length: 11 amino acids.

The V call is TRBV15, the J call TRBJ1-1; a weak D match, TRBD1 (6 bases). The CDR3 contains 13 residues. Germline CDR1 is LNHNV and CDR2 is YYDKDF (reference sequence). The V end lost 5 bases, the J end lost 1 base, and 8 bases lay between the germline ends. CDR3 sequence (DNA): TGTGCCACCAGCCCCAGGGGGAACACTGAAGCTTTCTTT. This gives the protein CATSPRGNTEAFF.

The rearrangement links TRBV27 to TRBJ1-4; D gene unclear. CDR3 length: 14 amino acids. V was cut by 0 bases and J by 8 bases, with 10 bases left in between. The germline CDR1 and CDR2 sequences are MNHEY and SMNVEV (reference sequence). This CDR3 is CASSLSGRGEKLFF. The CDR3 DNA reads as TGTGCCAGCAGTTTATCAGGGCGAGGAGAAAAACTGTTTTTT.

This clone was seen only a few times. V and J are TRBV6-5 and TRBJ1-2; D is uncertain. V gave up 0 bases and J gave up 3 bases, with 11 bases separating them. This CDR3 comprises 15 residues. Germline V gene sequence: CDR1 MNHEY, CDR2 SVGAGI. The CDR3 protein is CASSYSELGDYGYTF. Written as DNA, the CDR3 is TGTGCCAGCAGTTACTCAGAACTCGGGGACTATGGCTACACCTTC.

The chain couples TRBV5-4 to TRBJ1-2; a weak D match, TRBD1 (6 bases). Trimming took off 0 bases at V and 5 bases at J, with 17 bases between the two ends. Germline V gene sequence: CDR1 SGHNT, CDR2 YYREEE (reference sequence). CDR3 size: 16 residues. Here the CDR3 DNA reads TGTGCCAGCAGCTTGGCCGGTTCAGGGGAATTTTATGGCTACACCTTC. It yields the protein CASSLAGSGEFYGYTF.

The chain combines TRBV28 with TRBJ2-5; 13 bases map to TRBD2. V lost 8 bases, J lost 4 bases, and 7 bases stayed unmatched. The CDR3 covers 15 residues. The germline V gene has CDR1 MDHEN and CDR2 SYDVKM. The CDR3 sequence: CASRGTSGIRETQYF. The CDR3 DNA reads TGTGCCAGCCGGGGGACTAGCGGGATACGAGAGACCCAGTACTTC.

The chain recombines TRBV7-8 with TRBJ2-1; 7 bases line up with TRBD2. This CDR3 spans 18 amino acids. The V and J ends lost 1 base and 6 bases, in that order; junction bases with no gene match: 15. The germline V gene encodes CDR1 SGHVS and CDR2 FQNEAQ. CDR3 sequence: CASSLGSRGSGSGNEQFF. The CDR3 bases are TGTGCCAGCAGCTTAGGCTCGCGCGGGAGTGGATCCGGCAATGAGCAGTTCTTC.

The CDR3 sequence is CASSLVTTGSGELFF. In DNA, the CDR3 is TGTGCCAGCAGCTTGGTCACAACAGGGTCCGGGGAGCTGTTTTTT. This chain connects TRBV5-6 to TRBJ2-2, with D possibly matching TRBD1 (6 bases). Germline V gives CDR1 SGHDT, CDR2 YYEEEE. V dropped 0 bases and J dropped 6 bases, with 12 bases sitting between them. The CDR3 has 15 residues.

The genes are TRBV28 and TRBJ1-1; D is possibly TRBD1 (6 bases). The CDR3 has 15 amino acids. CDR1 and CDR2 from the germline V gene are MDHEN and SYDVKM. V lost 8 bases to trimming and J lost 1 base, with 17 bases between them. CDR3 region: CASVYGGQKNTEAFF. The CDR3, as DNA: TGTGCCAGCGTTTACGGAGGACAGAAGAACACTGAAGCTTTCTTT.

This clone is a singleton in its sample. The rearrangement joins TRBV9 to TRBJ2-3, with D perhaps TRBD1 or TRBD2 (5 bases each). The CDR3 is made up of 12 amino acids. Per the germline V gene, CDR1 is SGDLS and CDR2 is YYNGEE. Trimming left V 3 bases short and J 6 bases short, with 8 bases between. CDR3: CASSGEGDTQYF. In DNA, the CDR3 is TGTGCCAGCAGCGGAGAGGGGGATACGCAGTATTTT.

The chain couples TRBV4-3 to TRBJ2-1, with TRBD2 matching over 7 bases. Germline V CDR1 and CDR2: LGHNA, YSLEER. The CDR3 length is 16 residues. V shed 0 bases, J shed 2 bases, and the junction held 4 bases outside the gene matches. CDR3 coding DNA: TGCGCCAGCAGCCAAGATTTTGGGGGGGCCTACAATGAGCAGTTCTTC. It is translated as CASSQDFGGAYNEQFF.